This section outlines one T cell receptor (beta chain) sequence together with its context. Its specificity is unknown. The data are from a study of T-cell reconstitution after alpha-beta-depleted transplantation in children. Construction of the TCRbeta library involved unique molecular identifiers. In TCRdb, the PCR reads were re-called with MiXCR into one record per CDR3 protein. The sample carries hundreds of thousands of distinct CDR3 sequences, roughly 16% recorded once. Whole-study findings and limits: Counts and diversity of T cells one year after transplant came mostly from newly produced T cells. Some patients showed high day-60 TCRbeta diversity, which derived from surviving recipient T cells and thymic progenitors. Reportedly, only several hundred clones from non-depleted graft cells drove alpha-beta T-cell counts at about two months.

This CDR3 contains 16 residues. Trimming cost V 4 bases and J 0 bases, with 18 bases left between them. The V gene's germline CDR1 is GTSNPN and CDR2 SVGIG (reference sequence). The sequenced sample was PBMCs, mostly from graft donor cells, obtained 360 days after TCRalphabeta/CD19-depleted stem cell transplant. The V gene is TRBV30, the J gene TRBJ1-1; a weak D match, TRBD1 (5 bases). The TCR sequence derives from a male patient younger than 18 who had a stem cell transplant for acute lymphoblastic leukemia, so the T cells may come from the graft donor. CDR3 DNA sequence: TGTGCCTGGAAAGCTCGGGGAGGGGCCATGAACACTGAAGCTTTCTTT. It translates to CAWKARGGAMNTEAFF.